The rows below give T cell receptor beta chains drawn from one sample of a study of T cells in Graves' hyperthyroidism and ophthalmopathy. MiXCR, applied by TCRdb to the multiplex PCR reads, yields one record per CDR3 protein. This table holds 350,000 to 400,000 distinct CDR3 sequences, approximately 19% found once. Sequencing used blood. Source of these receptors: a woman under 30 with Graves' hyperthyroidism. Both conserved end residues are part of each CDR3. Fields, in order: D gene, clone size, J gene, V gene, CDR3 length, CDR3 protein, CDR3 DNA. A D gene is named only where the DNA matches it firmly. Expanded clones get a size class; other rows say once, few or many, or leave the size out.

d_call: .
clone_size: many
j_call: TRBJ2-5
v_call: TRBV12-3/TRBV12-4
cdr3_length: 13
cdr3_aa: CASSLVQQETQYF
cdr3_nt: TGTGCCAGCAGTTTAGTACAGCAAGAGACCCAGTACTTC

d_call: TRBD2
clone_size: .
j_call: TRBJ2-7
v_call: TRBV11-1
cdr3_length: 16
cdr3_aa: CASSRGLAGGSYEQCF
cdr3_nt: TGTGCCAGCAGCAGAGGACTAGCGGGGGGCTCCTACGAGCAGTGCTTC

d_call: TRBD1
clone_size: many
j_call: TRBJ1-5
v_call: TRBV11-2
cdr3_length: 15
cdr3_aa: CASSLVSTGDQPQHF
cdr3_nt: TGTGCCAGCAGCTTAGTATCTACAGGGGATCAGCCCCAGCATTTT

d_call: .
clone_size: many
j_call: TRBJ1-1
v_call: TRBV24-1
cdr3_length: 13
cdr3_aa: CATSEGQNTEAFF
cdr3_nt: TGTGCCACCAGTGAGGGACAGAACACTGAAGCTTTCTTT

d_call: TRBD1
clone_size: many
j_call: TRBJ1-1
v_call: TRBV5-1
cdr3_length: 14
cdr3_aa: CASSRNTGGLEAFF
cdr3_nt: TGCGCCAGCAGCCGGAATACAGGGGGCCTAGAAGCTTTCTTT

d_call: .
clone_size: many
j_call: TRBJ2-7
v_call: TRBV9
cdr3_length: 14
cdr3_aa: CASSVSGGPYEQYF
cdr3_nt: TGTGCCAGCAGCGTATCTGGCGGTCCCTACGAGCAGTACTTC

d_call: TRBD2
clone_size: many
j_call: TRBJ2-5
v_call: TRBV10-3
cdr3_length: 16
cdr3_aa: CAISAPGLAGGETQYF
cdr3_nt: TGTGCCATCAGTGCTCCGGGACTAGCGGGGGGAGAGACCCAGTACTTC

d_call: .
clone_size: many
j_call: TRBJ2-2
v_call: TRBV2
cdr3_length: 14
cdr3_aa: CASRLLVNTGELFF
cdr3_nt: TGTGCCAGCAGGCTTTTGGTGAACACCGGGGAGCTGTTTTTT

d_call: .
clone_size: many
j_call: TRBJ1-3
v_call: TRBV6-5
cdr3_length: 14
cdr3_aa: CASRMTTGGNTIYF
cdr3_nt: TGTGCCAGCAGGATGACGACAGGCGGAAACACCATATATTTT

d_call: TRBD2
clone_size: many
j_call: TRBJ2-7
v_call: TRBV20-1
cdr3_length: 14
cdr3_aa: CSAETTSSSYEQYF
cdr3_nt: TGCAGTGCTGAAACGACTAGCTCCTCCTACGAGCAGTACTTC

d_call: TRBD1
clone_size: few
j_call: TRBJ1-2
v_call: TRBV18
cdr3_length: 14
cdr3_aa: CASSLDRAPYGYTF
cdr3_nt: TGTGCCAGCTCACTGGACAGGGCCCCCTATGGCTACACCTTC

d_call: .
clone_size: many
j_call: TRBJ1-1
v_call: TRBV20-1
cdr3_length: 15
cdr3_aa: CSARRGLAMNTEAFF
cdr3_nt: TGCAGTGCTAGAAGGGGCCTAGCCATGAACACTGAAGCTTTCTTT

d_call: .
clone_size: many
j_call: TRBJ2-7
v_call: TRBV6-2/TRBV6-3
cdr3_length: 15
cdr3_aa: CASSYSRAVSYEQYF
cdr3_nt: TGTGCCAGCAGTTACTCGAGGGCTGTTTCCTACGAGCAGTACTTC

d_call: .
clone_size: few
j_call: TRBJ1-6
v_call: TRBV11-3
cdr3_length: 13
cdr3_aa: CASSLDRESPLHF
cdr3_nt: TGTGCCAGCAGCTTAGACCGTGAATCACCCCTCCACTTT

d_call: TRBD2
clone_size: many
j_call: TRBJ2-2
v_call: TRBV30
cdr3_length: 14
cdr3_aa: CAWKQRGSKGELFF
cdr3_nt: TGTGCCTGGAAACAGCGGGGCTCAAAGGGGGAGCTGTTTTTT

d_call: TRBD1
clone_size: many
j_call: TRBJ1-1
v_call: TRBV10-2
cdr3_length: 14
cdr3_aa: CASRTRQGWTEAFF
cdr3_nt: TGCGCCAGCAGAACTAGACAGGGTTGGACTGAAGCTTTCTTT

d_call: TRBD1
clone_size: .
j_call: TRBJ2-7
v_call: TRBV3-1
cdr3_length: 18
cdr3_aa: CASSHASGTGGGSYEQYF
cdr3_nt: TGTGCCAGCAGCCATGCCTCGGGGACAGGGGGCGGCTCCTACGAGCAGTACTTC

d_call: TRBD1
clone_size: many
j_call: TRBJ1-5
v_call: TRBV11-3
cdr3_length: 16
cdr3_aa: CASSPGGAGARKPQHF
cdr3_nt: TGTGCCAGCAGCCCAGGGGGCGCGGGGGCCAGGAAGCCCCAGCATTTT

d_call: TRBD1
clone_size: many
j_call: TRBJ2-2
v_call: TRBV28
cdr3_length: 16
cdr3_aa: CASISPWDRPTGELFF
cdr3_nt: TGTGCCAGCATCTCACCCTGGGACAGGCCCACCGGGGAGCTGTTTTTT

d_call: .
clone_size: many
j_call: TRBJ1-1
v_call: TRBV11-2
cdr3_length: 13
cdr3_aa: CASSLKGGAEAFF
cdr3_nt: TGTGCCAGCAGCTTAAAGGGGGGGGCTGAAGCTTTCTTT

d_call: .
clone_size: many
j_call: TRBJ1-5
v_call: TRBV19
cdr3_length: 16
cdr3_aa: CASSRGGQMYNQPQHF
cdr3_nt: TGTGCCAGTAGTAGAGGCGGACAGATGTATAATCAGCCCCAGCATTTT

d_call: .
clone_size: many
j_call: TRBJ1-2
v_call: TRBV12-3/TRBV12-4
cdr3_length: 15
cdr3_aa: CASSLGTPVPSGYTF
cdr3_nt: TGTGCCAGCAGTTTGGGGACACCGGTGCCCTCTGGCTACACCTTC

d_call: TRBD1
clone_size: .
j_call: TRBJ2-2
v_call: TRBV19
cdr3_length: 15
cdr3_aa: CASGGRGRASGELFF
cdr3_nt: TGTGCCAGTGGGGGTAGGGGGCGCGCGAGCGGGGAGCTGTTTTTT

d_call: .
clone_size: many
j_call: TRBJ1-2
v_call: TRBV6-1
cdr3_length: 12
cdr3_aa: CASSQKSYGYTF
cdr3_nt: TGTGCCAGCAGTCAGAAGAGCTATGGCTACACCTTC

d_call: TRBD1
clone_size: .
j_call: TRBJ1-6
v_call: TRBV4-1
cdr3_length: 16
cdr3_aa: CASSQALPGGGSPLHF
cdr3_nt: TGCGCCAGCAGCCAAGCTCTCCCAGGGGGAGGGTCACCCCTCCACTTT

d_call: .
clone_size: many
j_call: TRBJ2-7
v_call: TRBV7-9
cdr3_length: 10
cdr3_aa: CATESSEQYF
cdr3_nt: TGTGCTACGGAATCTAGCGAGCAGTACTTC

d_call: .
clone_size: many
j_call: TRBJ1-5
v_call: TRBV12-3/TRBV12-4
cdr3_length: 15
cdr3_aa: CASSLRVPGNQPQHF
cdr3_nt: TGTGCCAGCAGTTTACGGGTGCCTGGGAATCAGCCCCAGCATTTT

d_call: TRBD1
clone_size: many
j_call: TRBJ1-2
v_call: TRBV12-3/TRBV12-4
cdr3_length: 14
cdr3_aa: CASSPGQGLSGYTF
cdr3_nt: TGTGCCAGCAGTCCTGGACAGGGACTATCTGGCTACACCTTC

d_call: .
clone_size: .
j_call: TRBJ1-2
v_call: TRBV28
cdr3_length: 14
cdr3_aa: CASIAGTAVYGYTF
cdr3_nt: TGTGCCAGCATCGCCGGGACCGCGGTCTATGGCTACACCTTC

d_call: .
clone_size: many
j_call: TRBJ2-4
v_call: TRBV28
cdr3_length: 15
cdr3_aa: CASSLGLAAKNIQYF
cdr3_nt: TGTGCCAGCAGTTTGGGTTTAGCAGCCAAAAACATTCAGTACTTC

d_call: .
clone_size: many
j_call: TRBJ2-7
v_call: TRBV24-1
cdr3_length: 15
cdr3_aa: CATSDPASEGNEQYF
cdr3_nt: TGTGCCACCAGTGATCCCGCATCGGAAGGGAACGAGCAGTACTTC